This T cell receptor (beta chain) emerged from a study of human T cells and chemical hapten exposure. Looking at the study overall: Weekly diphenylcyclopropenone doses were given to patients' scalps across the approximately 25-week study. Small volume differences among pooled libraries mainly caused per-sample TCR yield variation.

Within the library, unique molecular identifiers were attached to each individual cDNA molecule. TCRdb re-called the RACE reads with MiXCR, one entry per CDR3 protein. The data contain approximately 100,000 distinct CDR3 sequences, 9% to 9.5% of them singletons. The time point is: patch test 2, 6 weeks after DPC sensitization. Treatment noted: therapeutic diphenylcyclopropenone sensitization with weekly scalp DPC. Broader study findings: Controls formed significantly fewer large CDR3 similarity clusters than expanded TCRs did.

Regarding this clonotype: Its antigen is not known.

The clonotype originates from a woman aged 40 to 50 with alopecia areata. Some clones in this sample may be carry-over from other donors' samples. This specimen was whole blood, taken in connection with sensitization to the hapten diphenylcyclopropenone (DPC).

CDR3 in DNA: TGTGCCAGCTCAACCAAAGCTGCGGCAGGGGGCGCCCCCGGGGAGCTGTTTTTT. It is translated as CASSTKAAAGGAPGELFF. V usage is TRBV18 and J usage is TRBJ2-2, with 8 bases matching TRBD1. The germline CDR1 and CDR2 sequences are KGHSH and LQKENI. V was clipped by 5 bases and J by 6 bases; unmatched bases: 17. The CDR3 runs to 18 residues.